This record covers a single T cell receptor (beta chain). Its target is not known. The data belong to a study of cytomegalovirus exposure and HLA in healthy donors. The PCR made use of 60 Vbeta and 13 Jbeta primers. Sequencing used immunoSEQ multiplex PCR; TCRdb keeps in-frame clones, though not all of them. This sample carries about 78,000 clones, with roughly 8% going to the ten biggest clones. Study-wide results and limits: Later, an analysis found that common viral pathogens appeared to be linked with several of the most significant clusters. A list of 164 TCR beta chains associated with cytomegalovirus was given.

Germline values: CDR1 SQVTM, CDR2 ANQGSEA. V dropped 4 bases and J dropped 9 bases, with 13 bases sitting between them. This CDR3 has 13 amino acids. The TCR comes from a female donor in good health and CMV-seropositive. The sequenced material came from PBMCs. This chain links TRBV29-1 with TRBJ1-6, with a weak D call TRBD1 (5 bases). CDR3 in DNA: TGCAGCGTTGGAGAGGGGCTGGGTTCACCCCTCCACTTT. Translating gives CSVGEGLGSPLHF.